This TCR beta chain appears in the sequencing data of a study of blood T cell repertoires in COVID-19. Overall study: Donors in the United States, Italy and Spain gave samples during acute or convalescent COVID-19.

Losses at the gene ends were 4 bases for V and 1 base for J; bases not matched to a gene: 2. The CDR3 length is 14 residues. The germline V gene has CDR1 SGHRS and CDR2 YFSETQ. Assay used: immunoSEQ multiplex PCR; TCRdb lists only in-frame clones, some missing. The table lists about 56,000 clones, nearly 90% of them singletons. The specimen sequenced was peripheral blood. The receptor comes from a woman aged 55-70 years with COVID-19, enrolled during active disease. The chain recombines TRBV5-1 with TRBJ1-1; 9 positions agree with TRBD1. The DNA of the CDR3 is TGCGCCAGCAGCATACAGGGGGCGAACACTGAAGCTTTCTTT. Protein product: CASSIQGANTEAFF.